These 4 T cell receptor beta chains were all obtained from the same sample, sequenced in a study of blood T cell repertoires in COVID-19. Profiled with immunoSEQ multiplex PCR; TCRdb holds only in-frame clones, not every one. The sample yields 300,000 to 400,000 clones, roughly 90% seen once. Sequenced sample: peripheral blood. Receptors were obtained from a woman aged 50 to 60 with active or convalescent COVID-19.

This chain connects TRBV4-1 to TRBJ1-2; a possible D gene is TRBD1 (5 bases). Germline V gene lookup returns CDR1 MGHRA and CDR2 YSYEKL. The V and J ends lost 5 bases and 1 base respectively, with 11 bases between them. CDR3 size: 14 residues. DNA for the CDR3: TGCGCCAGCAGCGCGGGACGGAATAACTATGGCTACACCTTC. The encoded protein is CASSAGRNNYGYTF.

The rearrangement uses TRBV7-2 and TRBJ1-2; D is ambiguous. In germline, CDR1 is SGHTA, CDR2 FQGNSA. The CDR3 length is 12 residues. V was shortened by 5 bases and J by 4 bases, with 8 bases between the two germline ends. Here the CDR3 DNA reads TGTGCCAGCAGCCCACAGATCTATGGCTACACCTTC. Its translation is CASSPQIYGYTF.

The chain combines TRBV7-9 with TRBJ1-4; D ambiguous. V was clipped by 1 base and J by 8 bases, with 8 bases between them. Germline loops: CDR1 SEHNR, CDR2 FQNEAQ (reference sequence). This CDR3 is 13 amino acids long. CDR3: CASSLDAVEKLFF. The CDR3, as DNA: TGTGCCAGCAGCTTAGACGCAGTAGAAAAACTGTTTTTT.

The V and J genes are TRBV18 and TRBJ2-7; TRBD2 agrees at 7 bases. With 3 bases clipped from V and 3 bases from J, the junction kept 8 bases outside the gene matches. CDR3 size: 15 residues. Germline lookup yields CDR1 KGHSH and CDR2 LQKENI. The CDR3 DNA sequence: TGTGCCAGCTCACCGCCCGGACTAGACCGCTACGAGCAGTACTTC. It encodes CASSPPGLDRYEQYF.